These 16 T cell receptor beta chains were sequenced from one sample in a study of CXCR3-negative and CXCR3-positive naive CD8 T cells. These receptors have no known antigen. The study made its TRB cDNA libraries by 5' RACE, adding UMI labels. TCRdb reanalyzed the 5' RACE reads and collapses them to one entry per CDR3 protein, without DNA. The sample holds tens of thousands of distinct CDR3 sequences. Study findings and constraints: Higher TRB CDR3 hydrophobicity marked CXCR3-positive naive cells relative to CXCR3-negative naive cells.

Material: naive CXCR3+ CD8+ T cells from blood. The subset is: CD45RO-CCR7+CD27+CD95- naive CD8+ T cells expressing CXCR3 (TNR3+). The source of these receptors is a human donor in good health. Some clones in this sample may be carry-over from other donors' samples.

The J gene is TRBJ2-7, the V gene TRBV4-2; the D gene TCRdb calls, TRBD1, cannot be checked with no DNA. Germline V gives CDR1 LGHNA, CDR2 YNFKEQ. The CDR3 extends over 14 amino acids. The CDR3 sequence is CASSPPGETYEQYF.

The CDR3 protein is CSARRPNEGTQYF. The rearrangement joins TRBV20-1 to TRBJ2-5. The V gene's germline CDR1 is DFQATT and CDR2 SNEGSKA (reference sequence). The CDR3 contains 13 residues.

The CDR3 is CSVTLGGGSNQPQHF. The rearrangement joins TRBV29-1 to TRBJ1-5. Looked up from germline, CDR1 is SQVTM and CDR2 is ANQGSEA. The CDR3 sequence is 15 residues long.

CDR3 protein: CASRLFRGAGNTEAFF. This chain uses TRBV12-2 with TRBJ1-1; TCRdb designates TRBD1, a call that cannot be tested without DNA. TRBV12-2 is an annotated pseudogene. The CDR3 runs 16 residues.

The J gene is TRBJ2-3, the V gene TRBV20-1; TCRdb's D call, TRBD2, is unchecked because there is no DNA. The CDR3 is 15 residues long. CDR1 is DFQATT and CDR2 is SNEGSKA in the germline V gene (reference sequence). The CDR3 loop is CSASRLAGGTDTQYF.

The chain uses TRBV20-1 and TRBJ2-2; TCRdb's D call, TRBD2, is unchecked because there is no DNA. The CDR3 has 16 residues. Germline V gene sequence: CDR1 DFQATT, CDR2 SNEGSKA (reference sequence). CDR3 sequence reads: CSARDPVPLRTGELFF.

This chain uses TRBV6-2 or TRBV6-3 with TRBJ2-7. This CDR3 region has 11 residues. CDR1 MNHEY and CDR2 SVGEGT come from the germline V gene. The CDR3 sequence: CASSWSDEQYF.

This chain connects TRBV4-1 to TRBJ2-5; the D call from TCRdb, TRBD2, cannot be confirmed without DNA. Germline lookup yields CDR1 MGHRA and CDR2 YSYEKL. The CDR3 runs to 14 residues. The CDR3 reads CASRGLVGKETQYF.

CDR3 residues: CASSQERAVNQPQHF. The V call is TRBV4-1, the J call TRBJ1-5. Germline CDR1 is MGHRA and CDR2 is YSYEKL. The CDR3 consists of 15 residues.

This sequence joins TRBV7-6 and TRBJ2-1; the TCRdb call, TRBD2, lacks DNA for checking. This CDR3 region has 14 residues. Germline V CDR1 and CDR2: SGHVS, FNYEAQ. The CDR3 loop reads CASSLVIDRAEQFF. The complete variable domain, with remaining parts taken from reference TRBV7-6 and TRBJ2-1, reads GAGVSQSPRYKVTKRGQDVALRCDPISGHVSLYWYRQALGQGPEFLTYFNYEAQQDKSGLPNDRFSAERPEGSISTLTIQRTEQRDSAMYRCASSLVIDRAEQFFGPGTRLTVL.

This rearrangement joins TRBV7-8 to TRBJ1-2. CDR1 is SGHVS and CDR2 is FQNEAQ in the germline V gene. The CDR3 contains 12 residues. The CDR3 protein is CASSPGERGYTF.

The V and J genes are TRBV5-5 and TRBJ2-2. This CDR3 is built from 15 residues. The germline CDR1 and CDR2 sequences are SGHKS and YYEKEE (reference sequence). CDR3 in amino acids: CASSLYWSDTGELFF.

This chain joins TRBV2 and TRBJ2-1. The germline gives CDR1 SNHLY, CDR2 FYNNEI. This CDR3 region has 16 residues. CDR3 in amino acids: CASSEGGTSSYNEQFF. Complete variable domain (other parts from reference TRBV2 and TRBJ2-1): EPEVTQTPSHQVTQMGQEVILRCVPISNHLYFYWYRQILGQKVEFLVSFYNNEISEKSEIFDDQFSVERPDGSNFTLKIRSTKLEDSAMYFCASSEGGTSSYNEQFFGPGTRLTVL.

CDR3 protein: CASSLVREYHQAFF. This chain links TRBV28 with TRBJ1-1. The CDR3 runs 14 residues. Germline V gives CDR1 MDHEN, CDR2 SYDVKM.

V gene TRBV6-2 or TRBV6-3 combines with J gene TRBJ2-5; checking the TCRdb D call of TRBD1 is not possible without DNA. Germline loops: CDR1 MNHEY, CDR2 SVGEGT. The CDR3 length is 14 residues. The CDR3 region is CATWRGLGGETQYF.

This chain joins TRBV24-1 and TRBJ2-1; TCRdb's D call, TRBD2, is unchecked because there is no DNA. CDR1 and CDR2 from the germline V gene are KGHDR and SFDVKD. The CDR3 runs 14 residues. The CDR3 is CATSALGASDEQFF.